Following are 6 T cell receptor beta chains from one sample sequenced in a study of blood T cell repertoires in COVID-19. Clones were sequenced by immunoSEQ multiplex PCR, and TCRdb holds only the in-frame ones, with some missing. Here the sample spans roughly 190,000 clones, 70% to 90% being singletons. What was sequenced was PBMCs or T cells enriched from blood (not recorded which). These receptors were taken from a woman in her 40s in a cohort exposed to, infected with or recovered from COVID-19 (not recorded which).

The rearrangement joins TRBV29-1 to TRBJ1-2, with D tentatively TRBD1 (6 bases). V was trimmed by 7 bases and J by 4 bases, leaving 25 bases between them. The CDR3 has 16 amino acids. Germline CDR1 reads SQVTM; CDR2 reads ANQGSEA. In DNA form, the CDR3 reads TGCAGCGACTTCGTGGTGGGCGGGGGCGATCCCTATGGCTACACCTTC. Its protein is CSDFVVGGGDPYGYTF.

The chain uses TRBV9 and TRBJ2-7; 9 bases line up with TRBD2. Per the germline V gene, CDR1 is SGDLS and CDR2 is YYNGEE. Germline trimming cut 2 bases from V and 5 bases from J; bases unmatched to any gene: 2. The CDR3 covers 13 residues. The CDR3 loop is CASSVAGGDEQYF. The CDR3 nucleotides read TGTGCCAGCAGCGTGGCGGGAGGGGACGAGCAGTACTTC.

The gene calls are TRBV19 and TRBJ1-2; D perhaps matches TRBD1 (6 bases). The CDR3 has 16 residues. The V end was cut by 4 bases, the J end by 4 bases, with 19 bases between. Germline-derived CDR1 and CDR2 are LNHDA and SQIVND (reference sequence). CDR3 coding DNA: TGTGCCAGTAGTACCCTAACAGGGTCGGGGTTCTATGGCTACACCTTC. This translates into CASSTLTGSGFYGYTF. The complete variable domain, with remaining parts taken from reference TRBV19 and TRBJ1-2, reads DGGITQSPKYLFRKEGQNVTLSCEQNLNHDAMYWYRQDPGQGLRLIYYSQIVNDFQKGDIAEGYSVSREKKESFPLTVTSAQKNPTAFYLCASSTLTGSGFYGYTFGSGTRLTVV.

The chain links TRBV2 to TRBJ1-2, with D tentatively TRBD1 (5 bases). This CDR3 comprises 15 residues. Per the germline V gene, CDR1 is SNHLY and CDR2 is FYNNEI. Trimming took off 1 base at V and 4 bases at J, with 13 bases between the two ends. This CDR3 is CASSEDQGGGYGYTF. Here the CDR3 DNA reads TGTGCCAGCAGTGAAGATCAGGGTGGTGGCTATGGCTACACCTTC.

The CDR3 nucleotides are TGTGCCAGCAGCCAAGGTAGCGTGGCCACCGGGGAGCTGTTTTTT. This codes for CASSQGSVATGELFF. The rearrangement uses TRBV4-2 and TRBJ2-2; a possible D gene is TRBD2 (5 bases). With 1 base removed from V and 4 bases from J, the gap between germline ends came to 10 bases. Germline V CDR1 and CDR2: LGHNA, YNFKEQ. This CDR3 comprises 15 residues.

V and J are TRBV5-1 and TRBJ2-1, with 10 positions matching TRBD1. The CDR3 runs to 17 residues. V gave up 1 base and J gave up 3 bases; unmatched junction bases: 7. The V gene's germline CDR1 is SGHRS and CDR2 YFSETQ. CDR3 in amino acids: CASSLTRQGARYNEQFF. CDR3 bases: TGCGCCAGCAGCTTGACCCGACAGGGGGCTCGCTACAATGAGCAGTTCTTC.